The 23 T cell receptor beta chains in this list originate from one sample, sequenced in a study of cytomegalovirus exposure and HLA in healthy donors. The PCR was carried out with 60 Vbeta primers and 13 Jbeta primers. Here immunoSEQ multiplex PCR was the method, and the copy in TCRdb shows in-frame clones only, minus some. The sample lists 80,000 to 130,000 clones, more than 60% occurring once. The sample consisted of PBMCs. These receptors originate from a woman between 18 and 29 years old in good health and CMV-seropositive.

V gene TRBV18 combines with J gene TRBJ1-1; 10 bases line up with TRBD1. The V segment lost 1 base and the J segment 2 bases; nucleotides outside the gene matches: 4. The CDR3 length is 16 residues. Germline V gene data show CDR1 as KGHSH and CDR2 as LQKENI. The chain's CDR3 is CASSPLGDRGNTEAFF. The CDR3 DNA reads as TGTGCCAGCTCACCACTCGGGGACAGGGGTAACACTGAAGCTTTCTTT.

V gene TRBV5-6 combines with J gene TRBJ2-1; 8 bases are shared with TRBD2. This CDR3 is built from 15 residues. The V gene's germline CDR1 is SGHDT and CDR2 YYEEEE. V lost 0 bases and J lost 6; bases outside the gene matches: 5. CDR3 in amino acids: CASSLAGGYSNEQFF. Here the CDR3 DNA reads TGTGCCAGCAGCTTGGCGGGAGGGTACTCCAATGAGCAGTTCTTC. The full variable domain, rest sourced from reference TRBV5-6 and TRBJ2-1, is DAGVTQSPTHLIKTRGQQVTLRCSPKSGHDTVSWYQQALGQGPQFIFQYYEEEERQRGNFPDRFSGHQFPNYSSELNVNALLLGDSALYLCASSLAGGYSNEQFFGPGTRLTVL.

The chain employs TRBV9 and TRBJ2-2, with D hard to call. CDR1 and CDR2 (germline): SGDLS, YYNGEE. V was trimmed by 0 bases and J by 4 bases, leaving 4 bases between them. This CDR3 comprises 13 residues. The CDR3 is CASSVGGTGELFF. The CDR3, as DNA: TGTGCCAGCAGCGTAGGAGGCACCGGGGAGCTGTTTTTT.

This clone showed up just once. The chain recombines TRBV10-3 with TRBJ2-5; 15 bases are a match to TRBD2. Germline CDR1 reads ENHRY; CDR2 reads SYGVKD. The V gene end was trimmed by 2 bases and the J gene end by 5 bases; junction bases not matched to a gene: 6. This CDR3 is 17 amino acids long. CDR3 sequence reads: CAISEGTSGRRRETQYF. The CDR3 DNA follows: TGTGCCATCAGTGAGGGGACTAGCGGGAGGAGAAGGGAGACCCAGTACTTC.

The V call is TRBV4-3, the J call TRBJ2-7, with a possible D match to TRBD2 (6 bases). V lost 0 bases and J 2 bases, leaving 17 bases between the germline ends. This CDR3 is built from 17 residues. Germline CDR1 and CDR2: LGHNA and YSLEER. CDR3 amino acids: CASSQDRWGGAAYEQYF. The CDR3 DNA reads as TGCGCCAGCAGCCAAGATCGGTGGGGCGGGGCAGCCTACGAGCAGTACTTC.

This chain joins TRBV6-4 and TRBJ2-5; 8 bases are shared with TRBD2. Germline V gene data show CDR1 as MRHNA and CDR2 as SNTAGT. The CDR3 extends over 16 amino acids. Unmatched junction bases numbered 8, after V lost 0 bases and J lost 5 bases. CDR3 region: CASSDSKAGEMETQYF. CDR3 nucleotide sequence: TGTGCCAGCAGTGACTCGAAAGCGGGAGAAATGGAGACCCAGTACTTC.

This sequence joins TRBV7-2 and TRBJ2-1, with a tentative D call TRBD1 (6 bases). The V and J ends lost 1 base and 7 bases respectively, with 8 bases between them. There are 13 residues in the CDR3. The germline V gene encodes CDR1 SGHTA and CDR2 FQGNSA. The CDR3 is CASSLVGANEQFF. The CDR3, as DNA: TGTGCCAGCAGCTTAGTGGGGGCAAATGAGCAGTTCTTC.

CDR3 DNA sequence: TGCGCCAGCAGCCAACCCACGGAGGCGTATGAGCAGTTCTTC. It yields the protein CASSQPTEAYEQFF. The rearrangement joins TRBV4-1 to TRBJ2-1, with D possibly matching TRBD2 (5 bases). The V and J ends lost 2 bases and 8 bases respectively, with 13 bases between them. The CDR3 spans 14 residues. CDR1 MGHRA and CDR2 YSYEKL come from the germline V gene.

The CDR3 protein is CASSSGQIGNTIYF. The CDR3 bases are TGTGCCAGCAGCTCGGGACAGATCGGAAACACCATATATTTT. This chain joins TRBV7-3 and TRBJ1-3; 7 nucleotides agree with TRBD1. CDR1 and CDR2 from the germline V gene are SGHTA and FQGTGA. V lost 4 bases, J lost 4 bases, and 4 bases stayed unmatched. This CDR3 has 14 amino acids.

The V gene is TRBV25-1, the J gene TRBJ2-1; 11 bases agree with TRBD2. Germline-derived CDR1 and CDR2 are MGHDK and SYGVNS. The CDR3 extends over 15 amino acids. The trim removed 5 bases at V and 4 bases at J, leaving 4 bases unmatched. This CDR3 reads CASSWTSGPYNEQFF. CDR3 DNA: TGTGCCAGCAGTTGGACTAGCGGGCCTTACAATGAGCAGTTCTTC.

J is TRBJ2-7 and V is TRBV27, with D perhaps matching TRBD1 (6 bases). Looked up from germline, CDR1 is MNHEY and CDR2 is SMNVEV (reference sequence). This CDR3 has 15 residues. The V and J ends lost 0 bases and 3 bases respectively, with 12 bases between them. This CDR3 reads CASSLSSGENYEQYF. CDR3 DNA sequence: TGTGCCAGCAGTTTATCCTCAGGGGAGAACTACGAGCAGTACTTC.

CDR3 residues: CASSLRDTNNEQFF. The CDR3 nucleotides are TGCGCCAGCAGCCTCCGGGACACGAACAATGAGCAGTTCTTC. This chain connects TRBV5-1 to TRBJ2-1, with a weak D call TRBD1 (6 bases). The germline V gene encodes CDR1 SGHRS and CDR2 YFSETQ. Between the trimmed V and J ends, which lost 4 bases and 5 bases, there was a span of 13 bases. The CDR3 loop spans 14 amino acids. Supplemented by reference TRBV5-1 and TRBJ2-1, the full variable domain reads KAGVTQTPRYLIKTRGQQVTLSCSPISGHRSVSWYQQTPGQGLQFLFEYFSETQRNKGNFPGRFSGRQFSNSRSEMNVSTLELGDSALYLCASSLRDTNNEQFFGPGTRLTVL.

The V gene is TRBV29-1, the J gene TRBJ2-1, with D possibly TRBD1 on 5 matching bases. Between the trimmed V and J ends, which lost 6 bases and 4 bases, there was a span of 10 bases. This CDR3 region has 12 residues. From germline, CDR1 is SQVTM and CDR2 ANQGSEA. The CDR3, as DNA: TGCAGCGTGACCCCAGGGTACAATGAGCAGTTCTTC. It translates to CSVTPGYNEQFF.

The V and J genes are TRBV23-1 and TRBJ2-2; TRBD1 aligns across 7 bases. TRBV23-1 is placed among ORFs of uncertain function. The CDR3 is 15 residues long. The V and J ends lost 7 bases and 4 bases, in that order; junction bases with no gene match: 9. The DNA for the CDR3 is TGCGCCAGCAAAGACAGGGATCAGGGCACCGGGGAGCTGTTTTTT. Its translation: CASKDRDQGTGELFF.

This chain joins TRBV7-7 and TRBJ2-1; TRBD1 or TRBD2 may be the D gene (5 bases each). Germline V gene lookup returns CDR1 SSHAT and CDR2 FNYEAQ (reference sequence). The CDR3 is 15 amino acids. The CDR3 here is CASAVGRNVIDEQFF. The CDR3 nucleotides are TGTGCTAGCGCCGTGGGGCGAAACGTCATAGATGAGCAGTTCTTC.

This chain uses TRBV27 with TRBJ1-2; 9 bases are shared with TRBD1. The length of the CDR3 is 16 residues. V was clipped by 2 bases and J by 3 bases; unmatched bases: 7. Looked up from germline, CDR1 is MNHEY and CDR2 is SMNVEV (reference sequence). CDR3 nucleotide sequence: TGTGCCAGCAGTTTAATCGGACAGGGGCCATACTATGGCTACACCTTC. Residues: CASSLIGQGPYYGYTF.

V gene TRBV5-1 combines with J gene TRBJ2-7; a weak D match, TRBD2 (6 bases). This CDR3 region has 14 residues. Looked up from germline, CDR1 is SGHRS and CDR2 is YFSETQ. Trimming removed 0 bases at V and 6 bases at J, with 13 bases between. Written as DNA, the CDR3 is TGCGCCAGCAGCTTGGCCACGACTAGTCCCGAGCAGTACTTC. Protein sequence: CASSLATTSPEQYF.

The rearrangement joins TRBV29-1 to TRBJ2-5; D remains unclear. CDR1 and CDR2 from the germline V gene are SQVTM and ANQGSEA. The CDR3 loop spans 12 amino acids. Between the trimmed V and J ends, which lost 4 bases and 1 base, there was a span of 7 bases. CDR3 nucleotides: TGCAGCGTTGTAAGCCCCCAAGAGACCCAGTACTTC. Its protein is CSVVSPQETQYF.

The rearrangement links TRBV5-6 to TRBJ2-7; 7 bases map to TRBD1. Germline trimming cut 3 bases from V and 4 bases from J; bases unmatched to any gene: 7. The germline gives CDR1 SGHDT, CDR2 YYEEEE. The CDR3 contains 14 residues. CDR3 nucleotide sequence: TGTGCCAGCAGCTCCGGACAGGCTAGATACGAGCAGTACTTC. Its protein product is CASSSGQARYEQYF. The full variable domain, in which reference TRBV5-6 and TRBJ2-7 provide the parts outside the CDR3, is DAGVTQSPTHLIKTRGQQVTLRCSPKSGHDTVSWYQQALGQGPQFIFQYYEEEERQRGNFPDRFSGHQFPNYSSELNVNALLLGDSALYLCASSSGQARYEQYFGPGTRLTVT.

V gene TRBV10-3 combines with J gene TRBJ2-1, with 9 bases that match TRBD1. The V and J ends lost 2 bases and 12 bases, in that order; junction bases with no gene match: 8. This CDR3 spans 14 amino acids. The germline CDR1 and CDR2 sequences are ENHRY and SYGVKD. The CDR3 spells CAISEGTGSSWQFF. The CDR3 nucleotides are TGTGCCATCAGTGAGGGGACAGGGTCGTCATGGCAGTTCTTC.

This chain connects TRBV7-6 to TRBJ2-1, with D possibly being TRBD1 (8 bases). This CDR3 contains 15 residues. V lost 1 base and J 7 bases, leaving 14 bases between the germline ends. Germline V gene data show CDR1 as SGHVS and CDR2 as FNYEAQ. The CDR3 sequence: CASSLDRGGGNEQFF. In DNA form, the CDR3 reads TGTGCCAGCAGCTTAGACAGGGGGGGTGGAAATGAGCAGTTCTTC.

The chain couples TRBV27 to TRBJ2-7; a weak D match, TRBD1 (6 bases). This CDR3 region has 13 residues. The V end lost 10 bases, the J end lost 0 bases, and 13 bases lay between the germline ends. CDR1 and CDR2 (germline): MNHEY, SMNVEV (reference sequence). CDR3 in amino acids: CATRTVSSYEQYF. CDR3 nucleotide sequence: TGTGCCACCAGGACAGTGAGCTCCTACGAGCAGTACTTC.

The chain couples TRBV19 to TRBJ2-2, with 7 bases lining up with TRBD1. The CDR3 is made up of 14 amino acids. From germline, CDR1 is LNHDA and CDR2 SQIVND (reference sequence). J gave up 4 bases and V 3 bases, and 2 bases lay outside the gene matches. The CDR3 DNA is TGTGCCAGTAGTATTGAGGGGGCCACCGGGGAGCTGTTTTTT. Its translation: CASSIEGATGELFF.